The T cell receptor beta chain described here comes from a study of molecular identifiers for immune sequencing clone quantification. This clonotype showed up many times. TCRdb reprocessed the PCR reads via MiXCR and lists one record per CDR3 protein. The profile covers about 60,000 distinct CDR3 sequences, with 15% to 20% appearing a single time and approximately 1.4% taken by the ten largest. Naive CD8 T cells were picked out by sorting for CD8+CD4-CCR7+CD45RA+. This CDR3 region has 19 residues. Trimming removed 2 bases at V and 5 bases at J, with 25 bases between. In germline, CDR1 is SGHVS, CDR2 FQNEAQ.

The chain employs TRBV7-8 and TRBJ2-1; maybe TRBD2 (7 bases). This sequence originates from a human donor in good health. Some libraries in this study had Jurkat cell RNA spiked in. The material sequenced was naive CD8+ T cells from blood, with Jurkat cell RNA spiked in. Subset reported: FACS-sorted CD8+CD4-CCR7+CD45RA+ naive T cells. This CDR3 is CASSLIRSSGTKGDNEQFF. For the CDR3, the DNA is TGTGCCAGCAGCTTAATTAGGTCTAGCGGAACGAAGGGGGACAATGAGCAGTTCTTC.